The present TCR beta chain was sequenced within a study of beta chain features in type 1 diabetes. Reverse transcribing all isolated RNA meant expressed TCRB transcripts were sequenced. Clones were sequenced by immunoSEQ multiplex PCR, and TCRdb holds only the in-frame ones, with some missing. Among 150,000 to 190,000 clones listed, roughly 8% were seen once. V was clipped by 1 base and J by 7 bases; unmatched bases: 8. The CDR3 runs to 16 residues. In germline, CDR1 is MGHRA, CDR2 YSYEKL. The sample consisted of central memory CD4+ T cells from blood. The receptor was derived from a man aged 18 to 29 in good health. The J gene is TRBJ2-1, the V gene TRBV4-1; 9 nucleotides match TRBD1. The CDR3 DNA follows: TGCGCCAGCAGCCAAGGTACCGGGACAGGGCAGAATGAGCAGTTCTTC. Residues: CASSQGTGTGQNEQFF.